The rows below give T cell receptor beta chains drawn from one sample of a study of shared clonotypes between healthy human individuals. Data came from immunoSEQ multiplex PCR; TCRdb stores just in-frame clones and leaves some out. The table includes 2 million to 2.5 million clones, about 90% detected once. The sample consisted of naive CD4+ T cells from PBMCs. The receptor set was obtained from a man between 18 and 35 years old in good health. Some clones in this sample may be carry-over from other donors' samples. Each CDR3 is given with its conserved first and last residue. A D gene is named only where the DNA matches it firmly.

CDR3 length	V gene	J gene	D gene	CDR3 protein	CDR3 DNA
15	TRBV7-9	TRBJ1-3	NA	CASSLGGTSGNTIYF	TGTGCCAGCAGCTTAGGGGGCACGTCGGGAAACACCATATATTTT
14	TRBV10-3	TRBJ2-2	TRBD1	CAISGQGGTGELFF	TGTGCCATCAGTGGACAGGGGGGCACCGGGGAGCTGTTTTTT
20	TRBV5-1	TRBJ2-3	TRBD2	CASSPKGRGLSSGSPDTQYF	TGCGCCAGCAGCCCCAAAGGCAGGGGGTTGTCTAGCGGGAGCCCAGATACGCAGTATTTT
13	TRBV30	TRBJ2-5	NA	CAWSVREPETQYF	TGTGCCTGGAGTGTCCGGGAGCCAGAGACCCAGTACTTC
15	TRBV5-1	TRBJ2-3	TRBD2	CASSFQRGGTDTQYF	TGCGCCAGCAGCTTCCAGCGGGGAGGCACAGATACGCAGTATTTT
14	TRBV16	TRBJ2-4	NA	CASSQLVRKNIQYF	TGTGCCAGCAGCCAATTAGTGCGGAAAAACATTCAGTACTTC
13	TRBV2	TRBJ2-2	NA	CASRFGKSGELFF	TGTGCCAGCAGGTTCGGGAAATCCGGGGAGCTGTTTTTT
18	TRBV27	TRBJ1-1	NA	CASSLYYVGTPLNTEAFF	TGTGCCAGCAGTTTATATTATGTAGGGACACCCTTGAACACTGAAGCTTTCTTT
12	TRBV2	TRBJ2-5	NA	CASRIPQETQYF	TGTGCCAGCAGGATACCACAAGAGACCCAGTACTTC
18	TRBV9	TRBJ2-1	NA	CASSAIGWLHSSYNEQFF	TGTGCCAGCAGCGCCATTGGCTGGCTACATAGCTCCTACAATGAGCAGTTCTTC
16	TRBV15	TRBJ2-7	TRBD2	CATSRGGAEGLYEQYF	TGTGCCACCAGCAGGGGAGGGGCGGAGGGATTGTACGAGCAGTACTTC
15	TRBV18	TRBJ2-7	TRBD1	CASSPIHGQGDEQYF	TGTGCCAGCTCCCCGATACACGGACAGGGAGACGAGCAGTACTTC
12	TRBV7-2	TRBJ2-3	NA	CASSLDTYTQYF	TGTGCCAGCAGCCTGGACACCTATACGCAGTATTTT
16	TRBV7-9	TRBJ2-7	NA	CASSPGLGGPDYEQYF	TGTGCCAGCAGCCCAGGGTTGGGGGGACCCGATTACGAGCAGTACTTC
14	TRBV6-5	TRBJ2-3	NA	CASRPQTAPGTQYF	TGTGCCAGCAGACCCCAAACCGCACCCGGGACGCAGTATTTT
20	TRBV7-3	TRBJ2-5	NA	CASSLMGRAQANRVGETQYF	TGTGCCAGCAGCTTAATGGGGCGGGCACAGGCTAATCGGGTGGGCGAGACCCAGTACTTC
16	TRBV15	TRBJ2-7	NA	CATSRDLGSSSYEQYF	TGTGCCACCAGCAGAGATCTGGGGTCGAGCTCCTACGAGCAGTACTTC
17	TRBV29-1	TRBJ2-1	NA	CSVSRGPTVHSYNEQFF	TGCAGCGTCTCAAGAGGGCCGACTGTACACTCCTACAATGAGCAGTTCTTC
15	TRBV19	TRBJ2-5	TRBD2	CAKLAGGSHQETQYF	TGTGCCAAACTAGCGGGAGGAAGCCACCAAGAGACCCAGTACTTC